Sequencing of this T cell receptor beta chain was carried out in a study of OX40 agonist ivuxolimab in advanced cancers. General study results and limits: Among patients with partial responses at 0.1-3.0 mg/kg, clonal expansion was among the lowest.

Autoimmune disease history or systemic immunosuppression was exclusionary. Per the germline V gene, CDR1 is KGHSH and CDR2 is LQKENI. Trimming removed 3 bases at V and 0 bases at J, with 6 bases between. The CDR3 contains 14 residues. This clone occurred once. Its antigen is unknown. Here immunoSEQ multiplex PCR was the method, and the copy in TCRdb shows in-frame clones only, minus some. The profile shows about 79,000 clones, about 90% of them singletons. The chain carries TRBV18 and TRBJ1-5; D perhaps matches TRBD1 (5 bases). The sequence came from an adult with an advanced solid tumor such as melanoma, head and neck, liver or kidney cancer. The specimen comprised CD4+ or CD8+ T cells sorted from blood, sampled in a trial of the OX40 agonist ivuxolimab. This CDR3 reads CASSPTDSNQPQHF. In DNA, the CDR3 is TGTGCCAGCTCACCGACAGATAGCAATCAGCCCCAGCATTTT. Based on the CDR3 plus reference TRBV18 and TRBJ1-5, the full variable domain is NAGVMQNPRHLVRRRGQEARLRCSPMKGHSHVYWYRQLPEEGLKFMVYLQKENIIDESGMPKERFSAEFPKEGPSILRIQQVVRGDSAAYFCASSPTDSNQPQHFGDGTRLSIL.